The present entry profiles one TCR beta chain with its context. This CDR3 spans 17 amino acids. Trimming at V came to 6 bases and at J to 2 bases, leaving 9 bases not matched to a gene. Germline CDR1 and CDR2: SNHLY and FYNNEI. This sample was included in a study of human T cells and chemical hapten exposure. MiXCR, applied by TCRdb to the RACE reads, yields one record per CDR3 protein. The table has just over 95,000 distinct CDR3 sequences, around 25% seen once. Time point specified: patch test 3, about 24 weeks after DPC sensitization. Stated treatment: therapeutic diphenylcyclopropenone sensitization with weekly scalp DPC. RNA extraction used unfractionated whole blood as the source of total RNA.

Material: whole blood, obtained in connection with sensitization to the hapten diphenylcyclopropenone (DPC). The genes are TRBV2 and TRBJ2-6; 8 bases map to TRBD1. This sequence originates from a man between 35 and 55 years old with alopecia areata. Some clones in this sample may be carry-over from other donors' samples. The CDR3 nucleotides are TGTGCCAGCAGACCCGGGACAGGACGAACTGGGGCCAACGTCCTGACTTTC. Translating it yields CASRPGTGRTGANVLTF.